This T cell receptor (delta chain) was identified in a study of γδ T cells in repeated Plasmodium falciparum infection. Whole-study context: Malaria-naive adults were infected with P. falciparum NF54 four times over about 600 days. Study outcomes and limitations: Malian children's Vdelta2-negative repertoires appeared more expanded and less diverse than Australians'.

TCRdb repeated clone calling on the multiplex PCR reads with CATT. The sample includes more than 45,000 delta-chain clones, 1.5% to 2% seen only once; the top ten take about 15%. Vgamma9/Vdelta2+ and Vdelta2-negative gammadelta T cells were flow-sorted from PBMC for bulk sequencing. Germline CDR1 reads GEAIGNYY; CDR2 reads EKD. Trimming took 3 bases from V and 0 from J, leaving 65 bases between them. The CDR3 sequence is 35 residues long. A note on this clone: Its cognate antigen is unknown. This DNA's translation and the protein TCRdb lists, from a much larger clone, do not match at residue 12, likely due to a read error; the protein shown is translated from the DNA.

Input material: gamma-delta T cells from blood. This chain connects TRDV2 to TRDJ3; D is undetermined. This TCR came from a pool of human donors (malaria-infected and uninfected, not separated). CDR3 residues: CACDPPRLCHGREYTLARILWIQSISSWDTRQMFF. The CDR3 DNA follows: TGTGCCTGTGACCCCCCGCGGTTGTGCCACGGCAGAGAATACACCTTGGCCAGGATTCTGTGGATTCAATCCATTAGCTCCTGGGACACCCGACAGATGTTTTTC.